This T cell receptor (beta chain) was obtained from a study of patients and donors after allogeneic stem cell transplantation. The ends lost 2 bases at V and 7 bases at J; junction bases unmatched: 3. Germline V gene sequence: CDR1 SGHKS, CDR2 YYEKEE (reference sequence). The CDR3 sequence is 13 residues long. TCRdb passed the RT-PCR reads through MiXCR, listing each CDR3 protein once. The repertoire holds 800,000 to 1,000,000 distinct CDR3 sequences, roughly 18% seen once, with 5.5% to 6.5% in the top ten. Sequenced sample: blood, either unsorted or a sorted T cell fraction (not recorded which). The TCR sequence derives from a human donor who was either an allogeneic HSCT recipient or a stem cell or donor lymphocyte infusion donor (not recorded which). It is not recorded whose cells these are; they may come from a transplant donor. V is TRBV5-5 and J is TRBJ2-1; 7 bases fit TRBD1. The CDR3 sequence is CASSFEGANEQFF. In DNA form, the CDR3 reads TGTGCCAGCAGCTTCGAGGGGGCGAATGAGCAGTTCTTC.